This is a list of T cell receptor beta chains from one sample in a study of long-term antiretroviral therapy in people with HIV. The method was immunoSEQ multiplex PCR; TCRdb's version includes in-frame clones alone and lacks a portion of them. The data show fewer than 25,000 clones, about 88% seen once. The material sequenced was unsorted PBMCs, taken 2.3 years after starting antiretroviral therapy. The origin of the receptors is a man in his sixties with HIV. Both conserved end residues are part of each CDR3. Fields, in order: V gene, J gene, clone size, D gene, CDR3 DNA, CDR3 protein. The D gene is left open where the match is weak. Not all rows give a size; the values are once, few, many and, for expanded clones, a class.

v_gene: TRBV19
j_gene: TRBJ1-1
abundance: NA
d_gene: NA
CDR3nt: TGTGCCAGTAGTATAGTGGAGGGAGTGAACACTGAAGCTTTCTTT
CDR3aa: CASSIVEGVNTEAFF

v_gene: TRBV14
j_gene: TRBJ1-3
abundance: NA
d_gene: NA
CDR3nt: TGTGCCAGCAGCCGTGGCGTTGGGTCTGGAAACACCATATATTTT
CDR3aa: CASSRGVGSGNTIYF

v_gene: TRBV7-3
j_gene: TRBJ2-3
abundance: NA
d_gene: TRBD2
CDR3nt: TGTGCCAGCAGCTTAACCGGGACTAGCGGGACCACAGATACGCAGTATTTT
CDR3aa: CASSLTGTSGTTDTQYF

v_gene: TRBV6-1
j_gene: TRBJ2-5
abundance: NA
d_gene: TRBD1
CDR3nt: TGTGCCAGCAGTGACTGGGACAGAGGAGAGACCCAGTACTTC
CDR3aa: CASSDWDRGETQYF

v_gene: TRBV25-1
j_gene: TRBJ1-6
abundance: few
d_gene: TRBD1
CDR3nt: TGTGCCAGCAGTGACAGACAGGGTTCACCCCTCCACTTT
CDR3aa: CASSDRQGSPLHF

v_gene: TRBV6-5
j_gene: TRBJ2-7
abundance: NA
d_gene: TRBD2
CDR3nt: TGTGCCAGCAGGCTAGCGGATTGGGGCTCCTACGAGCAGTACTTC
CDR3aa: CASRLADWGSYEQYF

v_gene: TRBV11-2
j_gene: TRBJ2-2
abundance: NA
d_gene: TRBD1
CDR3nt: TGTGCCAGCGCCCGGACAGGGAACACCGGGGAGCTGTTTTTT
CDR3aa: CASARTGNTGELFF

v_gene: TRBV9
j_gene: TRBJ2-3
abundance: few
d_gene: TRBD2
CDR3nt: TGTGCCAGCAGCGCACTAGCGGACCGCACAGATACGCAGTATTTT
CDR3aa: CASSALADRTDTQYF

v_gene: TRBV7-2
j_gene: TRBJ2-3
abundance: NA
d_gene: NA
CDR3nt: TGTGCCAGCAGCCAGGGCGCGATCAAAGGGGATACGCAGTATTTT
CDR3aa: CASSQGAIKGDTQYF

v_gene: TRBV2
j_gene: TRBJ2-6
abundance: NA
d_gene: NA
CDR3nt: TGTGCCAGCATTGACCGACAGGACTGGAGTGGGGCCAACGTCCTGACTTTC
CDR3aa: CASIDRQDWSGANVLTF

v_gene: TRBV29-1
j_gene: TRBJ1-4
abundance: NA
d_gene: NA
CDR3nt: TGCAGCGTTAAAGGGGCGGGGAATGAAAAACTGTTTTTT
CDR3aa: CSVKGAGNEKLFF

v_gene: TRBV14
j_gene: TRBJ1-1
abundance: NA
d_gene: NA
CDR3nt: TGTGCCAGCAGCCGGAGGGGGGGAGGAGGGCCCGAAGCTTTCTTT
CDR3aa: CASSRRGGGGPEAFF

v_gene: TRBV28
j_gene: TRBJ2-7
abundance: NA
d_gene: TRBD1
CDR3nt: TGTGCCAGCAGTACCCCAGGGGGCGCGAATAAGCAGTACTTC
CDR3aa: CASSTPGGANKQYF

v_gene: TRBV28
j_gene: TRBJ2-7
abundance: NA
d_gene: NA
CDR3nt: TGTGCCAGCAGTTTATCCGGAGACTACTACGAGCAGTACTTC
CDR3aa: CASSLSGDYYEQYF